This T cell receptor (beta chain) appears in the sequencing data of a study of blood T cell repertoires in COVID-19. Across the whole study: Italy, Spain and the United States were the sources of the convalescent and acute COVID-19 samples. The analysed material was cDNA or gDNA that came from T cells, B-cell-depleted T cells, or PBMCs.

There are 15 residues in the CDR3. The J segment lost 5 bases and the V segment lost 4 bases, leaving 6 bases of the junction unmatched. Germline CDR1 and CDR2: SGHRS and YFSETQ. This clone is a singleton in its sample. As handled by the study authors: Amplification of reference gene primers provided the estimated nucleated cell counts. The repertoire was sequenced with immunoSEQ multiplex PCR; TCRdb's copy has only in-frame clones and lacks some. D and trimming come from the DNA, and the V and J calls and clone size come from that table. The profile covers roughly 180,000 clones, with 85% appearing a single time and approximately 8.9% taken by the ten largest.

This clonotype originated in a woman aged 60-75 years with acute or convalescent COVID-19. Specimen: peripheral blood. The chain has TRBV5-1 and TRBJ2-1, with 10 positions matching TRBD2. CDR3 DNA sequence: TGCGCCAGCAGCCCCGGACTAGCGGCCCACAATGAGCAGTTCTTC. Its translation is CASSPGLAAHNEQFF. The variable domain in full, completed from reference TRBV5-1 and TRBJ2-1, reads KAGVTQTPRYLIKTRGQQVTLSCSPISGHRSVSWYQQTPGQGLQFLFEYFSETQRNKGNFPGRFSGRQFSNSRSEMNVSTLELGDSALYLCASSPGLAAHNEQFFGPGTRLTVL.